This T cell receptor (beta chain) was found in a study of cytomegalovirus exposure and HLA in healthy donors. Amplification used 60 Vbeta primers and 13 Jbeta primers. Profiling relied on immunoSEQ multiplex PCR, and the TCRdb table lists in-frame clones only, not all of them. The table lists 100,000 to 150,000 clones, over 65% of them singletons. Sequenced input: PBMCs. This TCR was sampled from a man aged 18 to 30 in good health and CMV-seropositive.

This CDR3 reads CASSSDTGELFF. DNA of the CDR3: TGTGCCAGCAGCTCGGACACCGGGGAGCTGTTTTTT. The gene calls are TRBV7-9 and TRBJ2-2; D remains unclear. V lost 4 bases and J 3 bases, leaving 3 bases between the germline ends. The V gene's germline CDR1 is SEHNR and CDR2 FQNEAQ (reference sequence). The CDR3 loop spans 12 amino acids.